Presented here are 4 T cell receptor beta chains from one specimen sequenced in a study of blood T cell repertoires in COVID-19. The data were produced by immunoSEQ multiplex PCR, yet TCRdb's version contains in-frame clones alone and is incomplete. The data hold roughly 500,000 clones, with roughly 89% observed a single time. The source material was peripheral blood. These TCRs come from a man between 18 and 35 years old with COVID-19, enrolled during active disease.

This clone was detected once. The DNA of the CDR3 is TGTGCCAGCAGCGTAGTAGGACAGGGTCCCAAAAACATTCAGTACTTC. This codes for CASSVVGQGPKNIQYF. The chain is built from TRBV9 and TRBJ2-4, with TRBD1 matching 8 bases. Germline CDR1 reads SGDLS; CDR2 reads YYNGEE. The V gene end was trimmed by 0 bases and the J gene end by 2 bases; junction bases not matched to a gene: 4. The CDR3 is 16 amino acids.

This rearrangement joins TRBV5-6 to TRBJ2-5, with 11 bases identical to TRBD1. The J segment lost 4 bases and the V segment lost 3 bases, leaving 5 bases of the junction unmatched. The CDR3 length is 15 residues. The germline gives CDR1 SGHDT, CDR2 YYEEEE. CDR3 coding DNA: TGTGCCAGCAGCTCGGACAGGGGGCCTGGAGAGACCCAGTACTTC. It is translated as CASSSDRGPGETQYF.

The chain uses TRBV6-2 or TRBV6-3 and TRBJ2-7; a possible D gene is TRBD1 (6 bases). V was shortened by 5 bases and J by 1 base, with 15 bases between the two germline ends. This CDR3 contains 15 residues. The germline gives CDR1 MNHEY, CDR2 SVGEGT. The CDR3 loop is CASSKQGRGSYEQYF. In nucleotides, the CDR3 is TGTGCCAGCAGTAAACAGGGTAGGGGATCCTACGAGCAGTACTTC.

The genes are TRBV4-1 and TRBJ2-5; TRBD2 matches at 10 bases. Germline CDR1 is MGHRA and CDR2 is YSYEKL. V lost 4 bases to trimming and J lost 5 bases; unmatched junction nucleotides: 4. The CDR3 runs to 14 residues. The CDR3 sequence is CASSLIAGGETQYF. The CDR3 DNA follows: TGCGCCAGCAGCCTTATAGCGGGGGGCGAGACCCAGTACTTC.